Presented here are 12 T cell receptor beta chains from one specimen sequenced in a study of T cells after yellow fever vaccination. One entry per CDR3 protein, called by TCRdb with MiXCR from the 5' RACE reads. The sample includes hundreds of thousands of distinct CDR3 sequences, around 20% of them seen just once. Specimen: PBMCs, collected before the yellow fever booster vaccination. The origin of the receptors is a man aged 18 to 29 who received the YFV17D yellow fever vaccine.

This rearrangement joins TRBV3-1 to TRBJ2-1; D gene uncertain. Per germline, CDR1 LGHDT and CDR2 YNNKEL (reference sequence). Trimming took off 3 bases at V and 7 bases at J, with 16 bases between the two ends. The CDR3 spans 15 residues. The DNA for the CDR3 is TGTGCCAGCAGCCAGCAAGTGGTCCGTGAGAATGAGCAGTTCTTC. Translating it yields CASSQQVVRENEQFF.

The V gene is TRBV11-2, the J gene TRBJ1-2; D unclear. The CDR3 runs 16 residues. The V gene's germline CDR1 is SGHAT and CDR2 FQNNGV. Trimming shortened V by 5 bases and J by 3 bases, and 19 bases separated the two germline ends. DNA of the CDR3: TGTGCCAGCAGCCAAAGCGGGCAGAGCTACTACTATGGCTACACCTTC. Its protein product is CASSQSGQSYYYGYTF.

This chain joins TRBV2 and TRBJ2-7, with TRBD1 identical over 11 bases. J gave up 4 bases and V 11 bases, and 10 bases lay outside the gene matches. The CDR3 contains 14 residues. CDR1 and CDR2 (germline): SNHLY, FYNNEI. The CDR3 loop is CAPDRGLPSYEQYV. For the CDR3, the DNA is TGTGCCCCGGACAGGGGGCTCCCCTCGTACGAGCAGTACGTC.

J is TRBJ2-4 and V is TRBV7-3, with 9 bases fitting TRBD2. Germline V CDR1 and CDR2: SGHTA, FQGTGA. The CDR3 is made up of 13 amino acids. J was trimmed by 7 bases and V by 4 bases; bases with no gene match: 2. CDR3 amino acids: CASSYTSGNIQYF. CDR3 coding DNA: TGTGCCAGCAGCTACACTAGCGGGAACATTCAGTACTTC.

This clonotype was observed a handful of times. The rearrangement links TRBV3-1 to TRBJ2-7; a weak D match, TRBD2 (6 bases). This CDR3 is built from 14 residues. In germline, CDR1 is LGHDT, CDR2 YNNKEL (reference sequence). The V gene lost 4 bases and the J gene lost 3 bases, with 13 bases spanning the gap. CDR3 nucleotide sequence: TGTGCCAGCAGCCTCGGGCGGGGTCACTACGAGCAGTACTTC. Encoded protein: CASSLGRGHYEQYF.

The chain couples TRBV6-6 to TRBJ2-1; possible D gene TRBD2, 6 bases. The CDR3 contains 16 residues. Germline V gene sequence: CDR1 MNHNY, CDR2 SVGAGI (reference sequence). Trimming removed 2 bases at V and 0 bases at J, with 11 bases between. DNA of the CDR3: TGTGCCAGCAGTTACACCCGGGAGAGCTCCTACAATGAGCAGTTCTTC. It yields the protein CASSYTRESSYNEQFF.

This clonotype was recorded a few times. The chain links TRBV29-1 to TRBJ2-7; D possibly matches TRBD1 or TRBD2 (5 bases each). Germline V gives CDR1 SQVTM, CDR2 ANQGSEA. This CDR3 comprises 12 residues. CDR3: CTVRGDPYEQYV. CDR3 nucleotide sequence: TGCACCGTCAGAGGGGATCCCTACGAGCAGTACGTC.

This clonotype was seen only a few times. This sequence joins TRBV3-1 and TRBJ2-7; 11 bases are a match to TRBD2. With 5 bases clipped from V and 2 bases from J, the junction kept 2 bases outside the gene matches. CDR3 size: 14 residues. Germline V lookup: CDR1 LGHDT, CDR2 YNNKEL (reference sequence). As DNA, the CDR3 is TGTGCCAGCAGCACGACTAGCGGGGCCTACGAGCAGTACTTC. Translating gives CASSTTSGAYEQYF.

In this sample, this clonotype turned up a few times. The chain recombines TRBV6-1 with TRBJ1-2; the match to TRBD1 covers 10 bases. The trim removed 2 bases at V and 4 bases at J, leaving 7 bases unmatched. In germline, CDR1 is MNHNS, CDR2 SASEGT. CDR3 length: 16 residues. The CDR3 bases are TGTGCCAGCAGTGAAAGGGGACAGGGGTCTTCCTATGGCTACACCTTC. Protein sequence: CASSERGQGSSYGYTF.

The table lists this clonotype with a few counts. The junction shows a germline mismatch at one end, possibly a read error. The chain couples TRBV3-1 to TRBJ2-4; tentatively, D is TRBD1 (6 bases). The CDR3 is 12 amino acids. Per germline, CDR1 LGHDT and CDR2 YNNKEL (reference sequence). Here the CDR3 DNA reads TGTGCCAGCAGCCAAGGACAGGCGAACATAGACTTC. It encodes CASSQGQANIDF.

This clonotype was detected only a few times. This chain links TRBV12-3 or TRBV12-4 with TRBJ1-1; TRBD1 is a possible D gene (6 bases). Trimming left V 7 bases short and J 4 bases short, with 13 bases between. The CDR3 extends over 13 amino acids. CDR3 nucleotides: TGTGCCAGCACAATCCAGGGGCCCACTGAAGCTTTCTTT. It specifies CASTIQGPTEAFF.

V is TRBV29-1 and J is TRBJ1-1; a possible D gene is TRBD1 (6 bases). Deletions cut 6 bases from V and 4 bases from J, with 12 bases between. CDR3 length: 12 amino acids. Germline V lookup: CDR1 SQVTM, CDR2 ANQGSEA. CDR3 sequence: CSVGSGATEAFF. The CDR3 DNA is TGCAGCGTGGGGTCGGGGGCCACTGAAGCTTTCTTT.